Listed here are 8 T cell receptor beta chains from one sample, sequenced in a study of T cell responses to AZD1222 COVID-19 vaccine. Sequencing used immunoSEQ multiplex PCR; TCRdb keeps in-frame clones, though not all of them. The table lists 110,000 to 150,000 clones, about 90% of them singletons, with 2.5% to 4% in the top ten. The sample consisted of peripheral blood, taken 28 days after the second AZD1222 dose. Receptor source: an adult who received the AZD1222 COVID-19 vaccine.

The CDR3, as DNA: TGTGCCAGCAGTGAAAGGGACCCAACCTACAATGAGCAGTTCTTC. Translated, it gives CASSERDPTYNEQFF. The chain couples TRBV2 to TRBJ2-1; D is tentatively TRBD1 or TRBD2 (5 bases each). The CDR3 runs 15 residues. CDR1 is SNHLY and CDR2 is FYNNEI in the germline V gene. V lost 2 bases and J lost 2, with 10 bases in between.

This sequence joins TRBV19 and TRBJ1-3; TRBD1 agrees at 9 bases. The CDR3 has 14 residues. Germline CDR1 and CDR2: LNHDA and SQIVND (reference sequence). The J segment lost 4 bases and the V segment lost 6 bases, leaving 4 bases of the junction unmatched. CDR3 nucleotides: TGTGCCAGTAGGGGACAGGGTAGAGGAAACACCATATATTTT. Its translation: CASRGQGRGNTIYF.

V usage is TRBV5-6 and J usage is TRBJ1-6, with TRBD1 matching over 7 bases. The V gene's germline CDR1 is SGHDT and CDR2 YYEEEE. The CDR3 length is 13 residues. After removal of 5 bases from V and 10 bases from J, the junction contained 6 bases not matched to a gene. The CDR3 is CASRNRGGSPLHF. The CDR3 DNA reads as TGTGCCAGCAGAAACAGGGGAGGATCACCCCTCCACTTT. Full variable domain (missing parts from reference TRBV5-6 and TRBJ1-6): DAGVTQSPTHLIKTRGQQVTLRCSPKSGHDTVSWYQQALGQGPQFIFQYYEEEERQRGNFPDRFSGHQFPNYSSELNVNALLLGDSALYLCASRNRGGSPLHFGNGTRLTVT.

The chain has TRBV7-8 and TRBJ2-5; maybe TRBD1 (5 bases). The CDR3 length is 13 residues. Germline V CDR1 and CDR2: SGHVS, FQNEAQ. V lost 5 bases to trimming and J lost 3 bases, with 10 bases between them. The CDR3 reads CASSLDRKETQYF. CDR3 sequence (DNA): TGTGCCAGCAGCCTAGACAGAAAAGAGACCCAGTACTTC.

The rearrangement joins TRBV4-1 to TRBJ2-1; 11 positions agree with TRBD2. Trimming cost V 5 bases and J 4 bases; bases outside gene matches: 4. The V gene's germline CDR1 is MGHRA and CDR2 YSYEKL. The CDR3 runs to 15 residues. This chain's CDR3 is CASSETSGNYNEQFF. The CDR3 coding sequence is TGCGCCAGCAGCGAGACTAGCGGGAATTACAATGAGCAGTTCTTC.

The V call is TRBV12-5, the J call TRBJ1-2; 8 nucleotides align to TRBD1. This CDR3 has 17 residues. The germline gives CDR1 LGHNT, CDR2 FRNRAP. The trim removed 3 bases at V and 6 bases at J, leaving 15 bases unmatched. This CDR3 reads CASGFTGTGPPGDGYTF. The CDR3 DNA follows: TGTGCTAGTGGTTTTACCGGGACAGGCCCACCAGGGGATGGCTACACCTTC.

V and J are TRBV7-2 and TRBJ2-7; either TRBD1 or TRBD2 may fit D (6 bases each). CDR1 and CDR2 (germline): SGHTA, FQGNSA. The ends were cut back, 0 bases at V and 4 bases at J, with 13 bases in the middle. The CDR3 has 15 amino acids. CDR3 sequence (DNA): TGTGCCAGCAGCTTAGCGGGGGGCAGTTTATACGAGCAGTACTTC. Its protein product is CASSLAGGSLYEQYF. The whole variable domain, remainder taken from reference TRBV7-2 and TRBJ2-7, is GAGVSQSPSNKVTEKGKDVELRCDPISGHTALYWYRQSLGQGLEFLIYFQGNSAPDKSGLPSDRFSAERTGGSVSTLTIQRTQQEDSAVYLCASSLAGGSLYEQYFGPGTRLTVT.

The V and J genes are TRBV13 and TRBJ2-7; D tentatively reads TRBD1 or TRBD2 (5 bases each). V was clipped by 2 bases and J by 5 bases, with 10 bases between them. Germline V gene sequence: CDR1 PRHDT, CDR2 FYEKMQ (reference sequence). The CDR3 has 13 residues. The chain's CDR3 is CASSLRGVNEQYF. DNA of the CDR3: TGTGCCAGCAGCTTAAGAGGGGTCAACGAGCAGTACTTC.